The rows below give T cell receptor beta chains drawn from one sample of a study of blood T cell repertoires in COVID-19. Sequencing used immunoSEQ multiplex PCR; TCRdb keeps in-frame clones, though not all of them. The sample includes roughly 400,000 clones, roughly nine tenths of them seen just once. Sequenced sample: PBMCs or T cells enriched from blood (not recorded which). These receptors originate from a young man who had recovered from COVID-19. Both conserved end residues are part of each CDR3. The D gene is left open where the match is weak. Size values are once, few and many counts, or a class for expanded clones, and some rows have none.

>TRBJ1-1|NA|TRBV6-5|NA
TGTGCCAGCAGGATAGGGAGGAGCACTGAAGCTTTCTTT
CASRIGRSTEAFF
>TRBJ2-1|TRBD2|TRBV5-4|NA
TGTGCCAGCAGCTTTTCTAGCGGGAGGTTCCTTACCAATGAGCAGTTCTTC
CASSFSSGRFLTNEQFF
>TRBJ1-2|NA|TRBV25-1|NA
TGTGCCAGCAGTATCGGGGGACCTAGCTATGGCTACACCTTC
CASSIGGPSYGYTF
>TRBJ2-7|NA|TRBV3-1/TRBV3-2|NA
TGTGCCAGCAGCCAAGATGGCCACGAGCAGTACTTC
CASSQDGHEQYF
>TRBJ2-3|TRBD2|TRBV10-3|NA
TGTGCCATCGGCGGGGGTAGCACAGATACGCAGTATTTT
CAIGGGSTDTQYF
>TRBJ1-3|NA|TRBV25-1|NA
TGTGCCAGCAGTGGGACAGTCGTGGCTGGAAACACCATATATTTT
CASSGTVVAGNTIYF
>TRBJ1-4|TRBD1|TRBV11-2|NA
TGTGCCAGCAGCCCGTGGACAGGTGCTTCGGAAAAACTGTTTTTT
CASSPWTGASEKLFF
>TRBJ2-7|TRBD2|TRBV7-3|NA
TGTGCCAGCAGCTTAACTAGCGGGAGGGACGAGCAGTACTTC
CASSLTSGRDEQYF
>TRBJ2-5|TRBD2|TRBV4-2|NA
TGTGCCAGCAGCCAAGATTGGGGACTAGCGGGAGGAGAGACCCAGTACTTC
CASSQDWGLAGGETQYF
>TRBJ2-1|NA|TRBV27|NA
TGTGCCAGCAGTTTTGAGCGTTCCTACAATGAGCAGTTCTTC
CASSFERSYNEQFF
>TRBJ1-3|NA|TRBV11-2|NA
TGTGCCAGCAGTTACGGGGGGAACACCATATATTTT
CASSYGGNTIYF
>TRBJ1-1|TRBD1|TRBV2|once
TGTGCCAGCACCGGGACAGGGGGCACTGAAGCTTTCTTT
CASTGTGGTEAFF
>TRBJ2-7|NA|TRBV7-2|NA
TGTGCCAGCAGCCCCCGCGCTAATTACGAGCAGTACTTC
CASSPRANYEQYF
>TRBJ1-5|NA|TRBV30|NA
TGTGCCTGGAGTACTCCAAAAAGAAACGGGACATCCCGAGTGGCCCAGCATTTT
CAWSTPKRNGTSRVAQHF
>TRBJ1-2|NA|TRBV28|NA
TGTGCCAGCAGTTCCAGGGCCAATTTTAACTATGGCTACACCTTC
CASSSRANFNYGYTF
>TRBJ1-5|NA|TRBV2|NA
TGTGCCAGCAGTGCAAAAGAGGGCAATCAGCCCCAGCATTTT
CASSAKEGNQPQHF
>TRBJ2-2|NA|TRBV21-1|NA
TGTGCCAGCAGCGTAGACGCCGGGACAGGGGGCATCGGGGAGCTGTTTTTT
CASSVDAGTGGIGELFF
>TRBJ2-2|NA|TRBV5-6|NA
TGTGCCAGCAGCCTAGGGGGATCGGGTACCGGGGAGCTGTTTTTT
CASSLGGSGTGELFF
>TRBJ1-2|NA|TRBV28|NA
TGTGCCAGCAGTCCCAGGGATGGCTACACCTTC
CASSPRDGYTF
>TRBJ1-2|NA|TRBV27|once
TGTGCCAGCAGTTTTTCCGTCAGAAGCTATGGCTACACCTTC
CASSFSVRSYGYTF
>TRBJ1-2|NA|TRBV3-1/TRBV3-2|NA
TGTGCCAGCCAGAGAGGCGGGGTGGGTGGCTACACCTTC
CASQRGGVGGYTF
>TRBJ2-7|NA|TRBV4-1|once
TGCGCCAGCAGCCAAGTCGCAGGGGAACCCTACGAGCAGTACTTC
CASSQVAGEPYEQYF
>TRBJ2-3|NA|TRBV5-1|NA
TGCGCCAGCAGCTTGGCCAAAAGCACAGATACGCAGTATTTT
CASSLAKSTDTQYF
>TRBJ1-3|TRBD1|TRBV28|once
TGTGCCAGCTCCCTGGGACAGGGGGGATCTGGAAACACCATATATTTT
CASSLGQGGSGNTIYF